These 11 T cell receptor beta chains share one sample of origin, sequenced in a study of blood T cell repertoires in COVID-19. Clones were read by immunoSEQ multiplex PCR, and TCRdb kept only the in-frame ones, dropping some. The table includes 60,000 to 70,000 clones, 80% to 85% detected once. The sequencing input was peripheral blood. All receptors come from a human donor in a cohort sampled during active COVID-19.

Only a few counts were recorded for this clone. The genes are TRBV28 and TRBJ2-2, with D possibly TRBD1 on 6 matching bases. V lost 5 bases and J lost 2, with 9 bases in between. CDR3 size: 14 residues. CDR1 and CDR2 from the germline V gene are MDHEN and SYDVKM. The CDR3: CASSTGQNTGELFF. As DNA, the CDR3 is TGTGCCAGCAGTACGGGACAAAACACCGGGGAGCTGTTTTTT.

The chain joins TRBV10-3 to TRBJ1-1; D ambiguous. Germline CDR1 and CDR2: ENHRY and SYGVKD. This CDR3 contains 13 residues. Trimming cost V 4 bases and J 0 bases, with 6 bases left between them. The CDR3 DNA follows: TGTGCCATCAGTGCGACTATGAACACTGAAGCTTTCTTT. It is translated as CAISATMNTEAFF.

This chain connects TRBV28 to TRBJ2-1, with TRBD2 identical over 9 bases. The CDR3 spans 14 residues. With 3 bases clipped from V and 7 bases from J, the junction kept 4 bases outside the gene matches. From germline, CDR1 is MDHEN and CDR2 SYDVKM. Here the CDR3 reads CASSLASGVNEQFF. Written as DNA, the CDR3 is TGTGCCAGCAGTTTGGCTAGCGGGGTAAATGAGCAGTTCTTC.

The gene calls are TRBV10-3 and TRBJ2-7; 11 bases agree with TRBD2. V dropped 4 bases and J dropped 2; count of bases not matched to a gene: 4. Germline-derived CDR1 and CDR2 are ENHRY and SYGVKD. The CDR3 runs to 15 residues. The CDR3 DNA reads TGTGCCATCAGTGGAGCTAGCGGGGGGACCTACGAGCAGTACTTC. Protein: CAISGASGGTYEQYF.

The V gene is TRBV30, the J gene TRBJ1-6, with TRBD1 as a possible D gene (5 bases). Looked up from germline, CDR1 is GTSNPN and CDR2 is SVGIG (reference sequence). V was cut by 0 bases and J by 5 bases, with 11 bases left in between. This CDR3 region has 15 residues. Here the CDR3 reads CAWSVQVINNSPLHF. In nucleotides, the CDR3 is TGTGCCTGGAGTGTACAGGTTATCAATAATTCACCCCTCCACTTT.

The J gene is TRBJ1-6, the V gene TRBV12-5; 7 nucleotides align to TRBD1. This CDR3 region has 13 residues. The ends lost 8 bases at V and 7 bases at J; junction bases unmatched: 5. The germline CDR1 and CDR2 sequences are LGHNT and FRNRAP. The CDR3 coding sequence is TGTGCTAGTAGACAGGGAGAGAATTCACCCCTCCACTTT. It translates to CASRQGENSPLHF.

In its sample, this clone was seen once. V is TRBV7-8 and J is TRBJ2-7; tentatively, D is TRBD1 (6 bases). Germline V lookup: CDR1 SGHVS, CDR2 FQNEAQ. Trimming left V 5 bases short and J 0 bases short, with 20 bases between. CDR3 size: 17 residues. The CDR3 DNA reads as TGTGCCAGCAGCCCTGGGGAGCCGGACAGTCTCTCCTACGAGCAGTACTTC. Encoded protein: CASSPGEPDSLSYEQYF.

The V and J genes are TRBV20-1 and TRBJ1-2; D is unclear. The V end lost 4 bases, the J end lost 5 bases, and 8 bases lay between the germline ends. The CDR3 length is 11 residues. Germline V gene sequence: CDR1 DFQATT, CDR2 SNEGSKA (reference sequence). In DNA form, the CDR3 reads TGCAGTGCTACTGATAGTTATGGCTACACCTTC. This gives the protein CSATDSYGYTF.

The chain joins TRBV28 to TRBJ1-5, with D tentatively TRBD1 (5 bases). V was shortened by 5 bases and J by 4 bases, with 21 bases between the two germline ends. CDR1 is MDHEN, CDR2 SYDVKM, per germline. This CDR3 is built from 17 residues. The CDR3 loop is CASSPSLPIRGNQPQHF. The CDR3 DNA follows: TGTGCCAGCAGTCCCTCACTTCCCATCCGGGGGAATCAGCCCCAGCATTTT.

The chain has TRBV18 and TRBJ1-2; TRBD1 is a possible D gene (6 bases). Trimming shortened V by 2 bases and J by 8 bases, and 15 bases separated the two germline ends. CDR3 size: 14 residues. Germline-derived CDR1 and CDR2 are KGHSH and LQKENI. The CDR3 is CASSPEFGGHGYTF. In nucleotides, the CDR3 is TGTGCCAGCTCACCAGAGTTTGGGGGCCACGGCTACACCTTC.

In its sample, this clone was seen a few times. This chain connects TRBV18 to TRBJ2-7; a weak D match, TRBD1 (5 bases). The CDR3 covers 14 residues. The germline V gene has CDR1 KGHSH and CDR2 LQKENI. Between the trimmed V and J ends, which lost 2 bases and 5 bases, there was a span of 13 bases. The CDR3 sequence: CASSPLGQRDEQYF. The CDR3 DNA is TGTGCCAGCTCACCATTGGGGCAGCGCGACGAGCAGTACTTC.